Presented here are 18 T cell receptor beta chains from one specimen sequenced in a study of CD8+CD57+ T cells in acquired aplastic anemia. Patients who underwent sequencing had shown CD8+CD57+ cell expansion by flow cytometry. Genomic DNA served as template for TCR beta VDJ and CDR3 profiling. MiXCR, run by TCRdb on the reads, gives a single entry per CDR3 protein. The sample carries around 290,000 distinct CDR3 sequences, 56% recorded once. Sequencing used sorted CD4+, CD8+, or CD8+CD57+ T cells (not recorded which) from PBMCs. Receptors were obtained from a human donor with aplastic anemia.

V is TRBV5-1 and J is TRBJ1-6; no clear D gene. V was shortened by 4 bases and J by 7 bases, with 9 bases between the two germline ends. Germline-derived CDR1 and CDR2 are SGHRS and YFSETQ. The CDR3 has 13 amino acids. In nucleotides, the CDR3 is TGCGCCAGCAGCCCTGAGAAGAATTCACCCCTCCACTTT. Protein product: CASSPEKNSPLHF.

The chain recombines TRBV7-3 with TRBJ1-1; D is undetermined. The V end lost 3 bases, the J end lost 0 bases, and 11 bases lay between the germline ends. The CDR3 has 15 amino acids. The germline V gene encodes CDR1 SGHTA and CDR2 FQGTGA. The CDR3 DNA is TGTGCCAGCAGCTTGAACAGTTTCATGAACACTGAAGCTTTCTTT. Its translation is CASSLNSFMNTEAFF.

There are many counts of this clonotype. J is TRBJ1-1 and V is TRBV10-3, with D unclear. CDR1 and CDR2 (germline): ENHRY, SYGVKD. The V end was cut by 5 bases, the J end by 5 bases, with 9 bases between. This CDR3 is built from 12 residues. The CDR3 spells CAISSVGTEAFF. The DNA for the CDR3 is TGTGCCATCAGTTCAGTTGGGACTGAAGCTTTCTTT.

This clonotype was detected ten times or more. V and J are TRBV3-1 and TRBJ1-2; no firm D call. CDR3 size: 15 residues. CDR1 is LGHDT, CDR2 YNNKEL, per germline (reference sequence). V lost 1 base and J 0 bases, leaving 9 bases between the germline ends. CDR3 coding DNA: TGTGCCAGCAGCCAAGTTCAGACGGCTAACTATGGCTACACCTTC. Translated: CASSQVQTANYGYTF. Looking up the rest from reference TRBV3-1 and TRBJ1-2 gives the full variable domain: DTAVSQTPKYLVTQMGNDKSIKCEQNLGHDTMYWYKQDSKKFLKIMFSYNNKELIINETVPNRFSPKSPDKAHLNLHINSLELGDSAVYFCASSQVQTANYGYTFGSGTRLTVV.

The chain is built from TRBV19 and TRBJ2-1, with D perhaps matching TRBD1 (5 bases). There are 13 residues in the CDR3. Germline values: CDR1 LNHDA, CDR2 SQIVND (reference sequence). V was pared by 2 bases and J by 7 bases, with 9 bases between. The DNA of the CDR3 is TGTGCCAGTAGTATACAGGGTGCGAATGAGCAGTTCTTC. Its protein product is CASSIQGANEQFF.

Only a few counts were recorded for this clonotype. The chain links TRBV19 to TRBJ2-7, with a tentative D call TRBD1 (5 bases). The CDR3 runs to 13 residues. In germline, CDR1 is LNHDA, CDR2 SQIVND (reference sequence). CDR3 sequence reads: CPIQDERSYEQYF. The CDR3 region has the DNA TGTCCGATACAGGATGAGAGGTCCTACGAGCAGTACTTC. The variable domain in full, completed from reference TRBV19 and TRBJ2-7, reads DGGITQSPKYLFRKEGQNVTLSCEQNLNHDAMYWYRQDPGQGLRLIYYSQIVNDFQKGDIAEGYSVSREKKESFPLTVTSAQKNPTAFYLCPIQDERSYEQYFGPGTRLTVT.

The V gene is TRBV2, the J gene TRBJ2-2; 8 bases are shared with TRBD2. Trimming cost V 2 bases and J 4 bases; bases outside gene matches: 6. Germline CDR1 SNHLY, CDR2 FYNNEI. The CDR3 runs to 16 residues. CDR3 DNA: TGTGCCAGCAGTGAAAGAGCGGGAGTCCTCACCGGGGAGCTGTTTTTT. Protein product: CASSERAGVLTGELFF.

This clonotype was seen a single time. The chain carries TRBV7-9 and TRBJ1-1; D ambiguous. Trimming removed 4 bases from V and 1 base from J, with 10 bases in between. CDR3 length: 14 residues. Germline V CDR1 and CDR2: SEHNR, FQNEAQ (reference sequence). The DNA for the CDR3 is TGTGCCAGCAGCTCTTCTTCATGGAACACTGAAGCTTTCTTT. The encoded protein is CASSSSSWNTEAFF.

This chain uses TRBV19 with TRBJ1-2, with no clear D. The CDR3 is 12 amino acids. Germline lookup yields CDR1 LNHDA and CDR2 SQIVND (reference sequence). V was cut by 7 bases and J by 13 bases, with 19 bases left in between. CDR3 bases: TGTGCCAGTAACCGACGGACGGACCTCTTCACCTTC. This encodes CASNRRTDLFTF.

This clonotype was counted many times. J is TRBJ1-1 and V is TRBV7-8; unclear D gene. The CDR3 runs to 17 residues. With 2 bases removed from V and 1 base from J, the gap between germline ends came to 17 bases. The germline V gene has CDR1 SGHVS and CDR2 FQNEAQ. CDR3 protein: CASSLLNPGYQNTEAFF. CDR3 bases: TGTGCCAGCAGCTTACTTAATCCGGGGTACCAGAACACTGAAGCTTTCTTT.

This chain links TRBV7-3 with TRBJ2-5, with D maybe TRBD2 (6 bases). The CDR3 extends over 15 amino acids. V lost 2 bases, J lost 5 bases, and 15 bases lay in between. In germline, CDR1 is SGHTA, CDR2 FQGTGA. The CDR3 coding sequence is TGTGCCAGCAGCTTATACCTCGTCGGAGGGGAGACCCAGTACTTC. This encodes CASSLYLVGGETQYF. Full variable domain (rest looked up from reference TRBV7-3 and TRBJ2-5): GAGVSQTPSNKVTEKGKYVELRCDPISGHTALYWYRQSLGQGPEFLIYFQGTGAADDSGLPNDRFFAVRPEGSVSTLKIQRTERGDSAVYLCASSLYLVGGETQYFGPGTRLLVL.

This chain joins TRBV2 and TRBJ1-2; D unresolved. Germline CDR1 SNHLY, CDR2 FYNNEI. V was cut by 4 bases and J by 6 bases, with 9 bases left in between. The length of the CDR3 is 12 residues. CDR3 loop: CASSAPGNGYTF. The CDR3 nucleotides are TGTGCCAGCAGTGCCCCTGGTAATGGCTACACCTTC.

The genes are TRBV11-2 and TRBJ2-5; 7 nucleotides agree with TRBD1. CDR3 length: 14 amino acids. V trimming: 5 bases; J trimming: 4 bases; junction bases outside the gene matches: 7. Germline values: CDR1 SGHAT, CDR2 FQNNGV. The CDR3 region has the DNA TGTGCCAGCAGCCAGACAGGGATGCCAGAGACCCAGTACTTC. It translates to CASSQTGMPETQYF.

The chain recombines TRBV7-9 with TRBJ2-1; 10 bases agree with TRBD1. Germline lookup yields CDR1 SEHNR and CDR2 FQNEAQ (reference sequence). This CDR3 is 14 amino acids long. V trimming: 5 bases; J trimming: 8 bases; junction bases outside the gene matches: 6. The CDR3 DNA reads TGTGCCAGCAGCCCCTCGACAGGGGGCTATGAGCAGTTCTTC. Residues: CASSPSTGGYEQFF.

This clonotype was detected only a few times. The genes are TRBV9 and TRBJ2-3; D may be TRBD2 (5 bases). The CDR3 is made up of 12 amino acids. Trimming cost V 0 bases and J 6 bases, with 5 bases left between them. The germline V gene has CDR1 SGDLS and CDR2 YYNGEE. CDR3 DNA: TGTGCCAGCAGCGTAGTAGCGGATACGCAGTATTTT. Translating it yields CASSVVADTQYF.

Concerning this clonotype itself: This could be a read error, since a much larger clone is one nucleotide away. The rearrangement uses TRBV27 and TRBJ2-2, with TRBD2 as a possible D gene (5 bases). The CDR3 is 12 amino acids. Per germline, CDR1 MNHEY and CDR2 SMNVEV (reference sequence). For the CDR3, the DNA is TGTGCCAGCAGTTTCCTGGACGGGGAGCCGTTTTTT. Protein product: CASSFLDGEPFF.

The chain has TRBV15 and TRBJ2-1; 9 bases are a match to TRBD1. With V trimmed by 5 bases and J by 8 bases, 10 bases remained unmatched. This CDR3 comprises 15 residues. CDR1 LNHNV and CDR2 YYDKDF come from the germline V gene (reference sequence). The CDR3 sequence is CATSLIGTGMYEQFF. CDR3 coding DNA: TGTGCCACCAGCTTAATTGGGACAGGGATGTATGAGCAGTTCTTC.

As regards this clonotype: A much larger clone lies one base from this, so it may be a read error. J is TRBJ2-7 and V is TRBV6-1; possibly TRBD1 or TRBD2 for D (5 bases each). Trimming took 6 bases from V and 7 from J, leaving 16 bases between them. Germline lookup yields CDR1 MNHNS and CDR2 SASEGT. The CDR3 contains 13 residues. The CDR3 coding sequence is TGTGCCAGCAGACCTTCCCTAGCAGGGGAGCAGTACTTC. Encoded protein: CASRPSLAGEQYF.